These 7 T cell receptor beta chains came from one sample sequenced in a study of T cell responses to AZD1222 COVID-19 vaccine. Profiled with immunoSEQ multiplex PCR; TCRdb holds only in-frame clones, not every one. This table has about 130,000 clones, approximately 85% appearing once. This specimen consisted of peripheral blood, obtained 28 days after the second dose of the MenACWY control vaccine. These receptor sequences come from an adult who received the MenACWY meningococcal vaccine as a control.

V gene TRBV19 combines with J gene TRBJ1-6; 8 nucleotides match TRBD1. Trimming cost V 6 bases and J 0 bases; bases outside gene matches: 13. Per the germline V gene, CDR1 is LNHDA and CDR2 is SQIVND (reference sequence). The CDR3 sequence is 19 residues long. CDR3: CASRAERVTGGSYNSPLHF. The CDR3 region has the DNA TGTGCCAGTAGGGCCGAAAGGGTCACAGGGGGCTCCTATAATTCACCCCTCCACTTT.

This clone has more than one count but fewer than ten. The V call is TRBV3-1 (or the pseudogene TRBV3-2), the J call TRBJ1-5; perhaps TRBD1 as D (5 bases). CDR3 length equals 13 residues. V was clipped by 0 bases and J by 5 bases, with 5 bases between them. CDR1 and CDR2 (germline): LGHDT, YNNKEL (reference sequence). CDR3 amino acids: CASSQDRDQPQHF. The CDR3 DNA follows: TGTGCCAGCAGCCAAGACAGGGATCAGCCCCAGCATTTT.

The rearrangement uses TRBV2 and TRBJ1-3; 12 nucleotides line up with TRBD1. V dropped 6 bases and J dropped 4; count of bases not matched to a gene: 10. Germline loops: CDR1 SNHLY, CDR2 FYNNEI. This CDR3 contains 17 residues. The DNA of the CDR3 is TGTGCCAGCAGCGAGGGGACAGGGGGCGCGGAAGGAAACACCATATATTTT. Protein: CASSEGTGGAEGNTIYF.

The rearrangement links TRBV28 to TRBJ1-2, with TRBD1 as a possible D gene (6 bases). The CDR3 has 14 residues. V was clipped by 5 bases and J by 2 bases, with 12 bases between them. Germline V gene lookup returns CDR1 MDHEN and CDR2 SYDVKM. CDR3 DNA sequence: TGTGCCAGCAGTCCGACGGGACAAAACTATGGCTACACCTTC. Translating it yields CASSPTGQNYGYTF.

This rearrangement joins TRBV5-6 to TRBJ1-3; TRBD1 matches at 7 bases. The ends lost 3 bases at V and 0 bases at J; junction bases unmatched: 6. Per germline, CDR1 SGHDT and CDR2 YYEEEE. The length of the CDR3 is 16 residues. The CDR3, as DNA: TGTGCCAGCAGCTGGAGGACAGGCTACTCTGGAAACACCATATATTTT. It codes for CASSWRTGYSGNTIYF.

V usage is TRBV28 and J usage is TRBJ2-4; possibly TRBD1 or TRBD2 for D (5 bases each). The CDR3 extends over 13 amino acids. V was pared by 5 bases and J by 13 bases, with 18 bases between. CDR1 and CDR2 (germline): MDHEN, SYDVKM. DNA for the CDR3: TGTGCCAGCAGTGCCCCCGGGGCGACGTCCCAGTACTTC. This gives the protein CASSAPGATSQYF.

The chain employs TRBV4-3 and TRBJ2-7; D is undetermined. The V end lost 0 bases, the J end lost 7 bases, and 13 bases lay between the germline ends. The germline V gene encodes CDR1 LGHNA and CDR2 YSLEER. CDR3 length: 14 residues. The CDR3 DNA reads TGCGCCAGCAGCCAAGATAGGGCCGTGGGGGAGCAGTACTTC. Residues: CASSQDRAVGEQYF.